The 2 T cell receptor beta chains presented below share a single source sample, sequenced in a study of beta chain features in type 1 diabetes. Isolated RNA was reverse transcribed in full, so expressed TCRB transcripts were sequenced. TCRdb keeps only in-frame clones here, not all; method: immunoSEQ multiplex PCR. The data contain about 710,000 clones, about 14% of them singletons. Their recognized antigens are unknown. Whole-study findings and limits: In all four CD4+ subsets, TCRB CDR3 length was significantly, moderately reduced in type 1 diabetes.

Sequencing was done on a sample of naive CD4+ T cells from blood. The receptor set was obtained from a man younger than 35 with type 1 diabetes.

This clone was detected only a few times. At one end the junction does not follow the germline gene, possibly because of a read error. This chain connects TRBV5-5 to TRBJ2-7; perhaps TRBD1 as D (6 bases). Looked up from germline, CDR1 is SGHKS and CDR2 is YYEKEE (reference sequence). The CDR3 is made up of 12 amino acids. The CDR3 coding sequence is TGTGCCAGCAGCTTGCAGGGGTACGGGCAGTACTTC. This codes for CASSLQGYGQYF. The full variable domain, in which reference TRBV5-5 and TRBJ2-7 provide the parts outside the CDR3, is DAGVTQSPTHLIKTRGQQVTLRCSPISGHKSVSWYQQVLGQGPQFIFQYYEKEERGRGNFPDRFSARQFPNYSSELNVNALLLGDSALYLCASSLQGYGQYFGPGTRLTVT.

This clone was seen more than once but under ten times. This chain uses TRBV5-1 with TRBJ2-5; D remains ambiguous. The CDR3 has 13 amino acids. The germline V gene encodes CDR1 SGHRS and CDR2 YFSETQ. Trimming stripped 1 base from V and 2 bases from J, with 6 bases between. CDR3 nucleotide sequence: TGCGCCAGCAGCTTGCAGCAGCAAGAGACCCAGTACTTC. Its translation: CASSLQQQETQYF. Combining the CDR3 with reference TRBV5-1 and TRBJ2-5 gives the whole variable domain KAGVTQTPRYLIKTRGQQVTLSCSPISGHRSVSWYQQTPGQGLQFLFEYFSETQRNKGNFPGRFSGRQFSNSRSEMNVSTLELGDSALYLCASSLQQQETQYFGPGTRLLVL.